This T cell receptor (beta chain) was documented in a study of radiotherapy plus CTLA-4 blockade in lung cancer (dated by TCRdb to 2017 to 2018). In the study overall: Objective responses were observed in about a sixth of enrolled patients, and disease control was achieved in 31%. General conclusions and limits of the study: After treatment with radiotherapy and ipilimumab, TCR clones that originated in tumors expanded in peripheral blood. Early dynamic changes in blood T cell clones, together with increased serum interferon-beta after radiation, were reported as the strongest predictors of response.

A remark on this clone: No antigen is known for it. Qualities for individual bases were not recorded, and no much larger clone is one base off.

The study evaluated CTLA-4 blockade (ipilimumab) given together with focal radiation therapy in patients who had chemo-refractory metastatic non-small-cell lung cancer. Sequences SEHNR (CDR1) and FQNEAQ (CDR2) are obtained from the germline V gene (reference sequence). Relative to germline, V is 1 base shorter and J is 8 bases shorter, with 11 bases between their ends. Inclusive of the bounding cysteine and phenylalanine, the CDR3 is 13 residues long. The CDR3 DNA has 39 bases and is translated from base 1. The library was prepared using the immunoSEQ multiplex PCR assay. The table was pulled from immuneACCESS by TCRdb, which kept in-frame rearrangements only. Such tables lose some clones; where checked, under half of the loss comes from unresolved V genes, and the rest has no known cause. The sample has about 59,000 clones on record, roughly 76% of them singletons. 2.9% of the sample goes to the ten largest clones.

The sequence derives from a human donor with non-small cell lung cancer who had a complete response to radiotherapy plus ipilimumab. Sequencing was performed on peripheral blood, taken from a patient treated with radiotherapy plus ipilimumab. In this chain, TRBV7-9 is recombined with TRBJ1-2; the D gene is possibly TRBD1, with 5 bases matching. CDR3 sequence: CASSLVPGSGYTF. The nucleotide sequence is TGTGCCAGCAGCTTAGTGCCAGGGTCGGGCTACACCTTC.